These 30 T cell receptor beta chains were sequenced from one sample in a study of cytomegalovirus exposure and HLA in healthy donors. Clones were sequenced by immunoSEQ multiplex PCR, and TCRdb holds only the in-frame ones, with some missing. The repertoire holds about 270,000 clones, with approximately 86% as singletons. Sequenced sample: PBMCs. The receptors were gathered from a woman under 30 in good health and CMV-seronegative.

The rearrangement links TRBV19 to TRBJ1-1; a possible D gene is TRBD1 (6 bases). Trimming took off 5 bases at V and 0 bases at J, with 7 bases between the two ends. This CDR3 contains 13 residues. From germline, CDR1 is LNHDA and CDR2 SQIVND (reference sequence). The CDR3 sequence: CASSRTVNTEAFF. The CDR3 bases are TGTGCCAGTAGTCGGACAGTGAACACTGAAGCTTTCTTT.

The V call is TRBV5-1, the J call TRBJ2-3; 7 bases are a match to TRBD1. The CDR3 covers 15 residues. V trimming: 1 base; J trimming: 0 bases; junction bases outside the gene matches: 2. Germline lookup yields CDR1 SGHRS and CDR2 YFSETQ. The CDR3 protein is CASSLMTGSTDTQYF. The CDR3 DNA follows: TGCGCCAGCAGCTTGATGACAGGGAGCACAGATACGCAGTATTTT.

V gene TRBV5-4 combines with J gene TRBJ1-5, with 7 bases fitting TRBD1. The ends lost 0 bases at V and 5 bases at J; junction bases unmatched: 11. This CDR3 spans 17 amino acids. Per germline, CDR1 SGHNT and CDR2 YYREEE (reference sequence). The CDR3 region is CASSLARGVPIDQPQHF. DNA of the CDR3: TGTGCCAGCAGCTTGGCCAGGGGGGTTCCCATCGATCAGCCCCAGCATTTT. Complete variable domain (other parts from reference TRBV5-4 and TRBJ1-5): ETGVTQSPTHLIKTRGQQVTLRCSSQSGHNTVSWYQQALGQGPQFIFQYYREEENGRGNFPPRFSGLQFPNYSSELNVNALELDDSALYLCASSLARGVPIDQPQHFGDGTRLSIL.

This clone was recorded only once. The gene calls are TRBV18 and TRBJ1-2; tentative D call: TRBD1 (5 bases). The germline V gene has CDR1 KGHSH and CDR2 LQKENI. CDR3 size: 13 residues. The V gene lost 4 bases and the J gene lost 7 bases, with 13 bases spanning the gap. The CDR3 DNA follows: TGTGCCAGCTCACTTACAGGTTATTCTGGCTACACCTTC. Translating it yields CASSLTGYSGYTF.

The rearrangement uses TRBV5-1 and TRBJ1-2, with a tentative D call TRBD1 (6 bases). The CDR3 contains 19 residues. Trimming shortened V by 0 bases and J by 6 bases, and 27 bases separated the two germline ends. Germline CDR1 SGHRS, CDR2 YFSETQ. CDR3 sequence (DNA): TGCGCCAGCAGCTTGGCGGTATTGACAGGAAATTCAGCGAGTGATGGCTACACCTTC. This translates into CASSLAVLTGNSASDGYTF. Full variable domain (remainder filled in from reference TRBV5-1 and TRBJ1-2): KAGVTQTPRYLIKTRGQQVTLSCSPISGHRSVSWYQQTPGQGLQFLFEYFSETQRNKGNFPGRFSGRQFSNSRSEMNVSTLELGDSALYLCASSLAVLTGNSASDGYTFGSGTRLTVV.

The V call is TRBV15, the J call TRBJ2-6, with 7 positions matching TRBD1. V lost 3 bases to trimming and J lost 4 bases; unmatched junction nucleotides: 6. CDR3 length: 16 residues. Per germline, CDR1 LNHNV and CDR2 YYDKDF (reference sequence). CDR3 residues: CATSSAGGRGANVLTF. CDR3 in DNA: TGTGCCACCAGCAGTGCAGGGGGTAGAGGGGCCAACGTCCTGACTTTC.

The chain is built from TRBV29-1 and TRBJ1-2; D not resolved. Germline CDR1 reads SQVTM; CDR2 reads ANQGSEA. The CDR3 runs to 13 residues. V was trimmed by 7 bases and J by 0 bases, leaving 12 bases between them. CDR3 bases: TGCAGCGCATCAAGTCTAGCTAACTATGGCTACACCTTC. This encodes CSASSLANYGYTF.

Only one count was recorded for this clone. J is TRBJ1-1 and V is TRBV5-4; 9 bases fit TRBD1. The CDR3 has 14 amino acids. Trimming cost V 0 bases and J 4 bases; bases outside gene matches: 1. Germline V gene lookup returns CDR1 SGHNT and CDR2 YYREEE (reference sequence). CDR3 sequence: CASSLEDRGTEAFF. The CDR3 DNA reads as TGTGCCAGCAGCTTGGAGGACAGGGGCACTGAAGCTTTCTTT.

The rearrangement uses TRBV7-9 and TRBJ2-2; D might be TRBD1 (5 bases). Germline assignment: CDR1 SEHNR and CDR2 FQNEAQ (reference sequence). V gave up 5 bases and J gave up 7 bases, with 17 bases separating them. The CDR3 length is 15 residues. The CDR3 coding sequence is TGTGCCAGCAGCCCCAGTAGGGGTTCTGGCGGGGAGCTGTTTTTT. Amino acid sequence: CASSPSRGSGGELFF. The whole variable domain, remainder taken from reference TRBV7-9 and TRBJ2-2, is DTGVSQNPRHKITKRGQNVTFRCDPISEHNRLYWYRQTLGQGPEFLTYFQNEAQLEKSRLLSDRFSAERPKGSFSTLEIQRTEQGDSAMYLCASSPSRGSGGELFFGEGSRLTVL.

The genes are TRBV11-3 and TRBJ1-6; 9 bases agree with TRBD1. With 4 bases clipped from V and 7 bases from J, the junction kept 5 bases outside the gene matches. The CDR3 sequence is 15 residues long. Germline V gene data show CDR1 as SGHNT and CDR2 as YENEEA. This CDR3 is CASSSGQGRNSPLHF. The CDR3 DNA follows: TGTGCCAGCAGCTCTGGACAGGGGAGGAATTCACCCCTCCACTTT.

This clone came up a few times. V gene TRBV18 combines with J gene TRBJ1-2, with TRBD1 matching 9 bases. CDR3 length equals 16 residues. Germline V CDR1 and CDR2: KGHSH, LQKENI. V shed 2 bases, J shed 2 bases, and the junction held 6 bases outside the gene matches. The CDR3 region is CASSPGVTGGNYGYTF. CDR3 DNA: TGTGCCAGCTCACCAGGTGTGACAGGGGGAAACTATGGCTACACCTTC.

The chain couples TRBV6-1 to TRBJ2-1, with TRBD1 matching over 10 bases. The CDR3 consists of 17 residues. Trimming at V came to 4 bases and at J to 8 bases, leaving 14 bases not matched to a gene. Germline values: CDR1 MNHNS, CDR2 SASEGT. CDR3 nucleotides: TGTGCCAGCAGTGCTTCCCCGGGACAGGGGTGGTCTCATGAGCAGTTCTTC. This codes for CASSASPGQGWSHEQFF.

The gene calls are TRBV30 and TRBJ1-1; D not certain. Between the trimmed V and J ends, which lost 4 bases and 0 bases, there was a span of 6 bases. Germline values: CDR1 GTSNPN, CDR2 SVGIG (reference sequence). This CDR3 comprises 12 residues. The chain's CDR3 is CAWIIMNTEAFF. CDR3 nucleotides: TGTGCCTGGATTATTATGAACACTGAAGCTTTCTTT. Combining the CDR3 with reference TRBV30 and TRBJ1-1 gives the whole variable domain SQTIHQWPATLVQPVGSPLSLECTVEGTSNPNLYWYRQAAGRGLQLLFYSVGIGQISSEVPQNLSASRPQDRQFILSSKKLLLSDSGFYLCAWIIMNTEAFFGQGTRLTVV.

This rearrangement joins TRBV7-8 to TRBJ1-5; TRBD1 matches 7 bases. Losses at the gene ends were 1 base for V and 7 bases for J; bases not matched to a gene: 4. Looked up from germline, CDR1 is SGHVS and CDR2 is FQNEAQ. This CDR3 spans 14 amino acids. The CDR3 region is CASSLGQGYQPQHF. Written as DNA, the CDR3 is TGTGCCAGCAGCTTAGGACAGGGCTACCAGCCCCAGCATTTT.

The chain uses TRBV25-1 and TRBJ2-3, with a weak D call TRBD1 (5 bases). Looked up from germline, CDR1 is MGHDK and CDR2 is SYGVNS. There are 14 residues in the CDR3. The V end lost 5 bases, the J end lost 3 bases, and 12 bases lay between the germline ends. The CDR3: CASSSSQGTDTQYF. The CDR3 nucleotides read TGTGCCAGCAGTTCCTCTCAGGGTACAGATACGCAGTATTTT.

The chain recombines TRBV11-2 with TRBJ2-7; maybe TRBD1 (5 bases). This CDR3 region has 13 residues. Germline assignment: CDR1 SGHAT and CDR2 FQNNGV. V lost 5 bases, J lost 0 bases, and 8 bases lay in between. Here the CDR3 DNA reads TGTGCCAGCAGCCGTGGGGCCTCCTACGAGCAGTACTTC. This gives the protein CASSRGASYEQYF.

The chain uses TRBV19 and TRBJ1-2, with 10 bases that match TRBD1. The ends lost 5 bases at V and 6 bases at J; junction bases unmatched: 3. This CDR3 has 13 residues. Germline-derived CDR1 and CDR2 are LNHDA and SQIVND (reference sequence). Written as DNA, the CDR3 is TGTGCCAGTAGTGCCGGGACAGGGGATGGCTACACCTTC. It yields the protein CASSAGTGDGYTF.

The chain couples TRBV6-1 to TRBJ1-1; no clear D. With 9 bases removed from V and 3 bases from J, the gap between germline ends came to 5 bases. The CDR3 is made up of 10 amino acids. Germline V gene lookup returns CDR1 MNHNS and CDR2 SASEGT. The CDR3 protein is CARGHTEAFF. The CDR3 DNA sequence: TGTGCCAGGGGCCACACTGAAGCTTTCTTT.

V usage is TRBV18 and J usage is TRBJ1-5; 8 nucleotides align to TRBD1. CDR1 KGHSH and CDR2 LQKENI come from the germline V gene. V gave up 3 bases and J gave up 7 bases; unmatched junction bases: 2. The CDR3 sequence is 13 residues long. DNA for the CDR3: TGTGCCAGCTCACCTCCAGGGGGCCAGCCCCAGCATTTT. This translates into CASSPPGGQPQHF.

The chain has TRBV30 and TRBJ1-1, with a tentative D call TRBD1 (5 bases). This CDR3 is built from 16 residues. The germline V gene encodes CDR1 GTSNPN and CDR2 SVGIG (reference sequence). V lost 2 bases and J lost 0, with 16 bases in between. CDR3 residues: CAWSLGGAGMNTEAFF. CDR3 nucleotides: TGTGCCTGGAGTTTAGGAGGGGCAGGAATGAACACTGAAGCTTTCTTT.

The genes are TRBV18 and TRBJ1-1, with a tentative D call TRBD1 (5 bases). The V and J ends lost 3 bases and 1 base respectively, with 15 bases between them. CDR1 KGHSH and CDR2 LQKENI come from the germline V gene. The CDR3 loop spans 16 amino acids. The CDR3 region is CASSPPLRDTNTEAFF. CDR3 coding DNA: TGTGCCAGCTCACCGCCACTCAGGGATACGAACACTGAAGCTTTCTTT.

This sequence joins TRBV29-1 and TRBJ2-7; 7 nucleotides match TRBD1. The CDR3 spans 13 residues. Unmatched junction bases numbered 10, after V lost 5 bases and J lost 6 bases. Germline V gene sequence: CDR1 SQVTM, CDR2 ANQGSEA. The CDR3 sequence: CSVTGTALGEQYF. For the CDR3, the DNA is TGCAGCGTTACCGGGACAGCTCTTGGCGAGCAGTACTTC.

V is TRBV2 and J is TRBJ2-7, with TRBD2 as a possible D gene (5 bases). Germline V lookup: CDR1 SNHLY, CDR2 FYNNEI. The V end lost 6 bases, the J end lost 4 bases, and 13 bases lay between the germline ends. This CDR3 has 13 amino acids. CDR3 nucleotides: TGTGCCAGCAGAGGACTCGGTAGATACGAGCAGTACTTC. It translates to CASRGLGRYEQYF. The variable domain in full, with the rest retrieved from reference TRBV2 and TRBJ2-7, is EPEVTQTPSHQVTQMGQEVILRCVPISNHLYFYWYRQILGQKVEFLVSFYNNEISEKSEIFDDQFSVERPDGSNFTLKIRSTKLEDSAMYFCASRGLGRYEQYFGPGTRLTVT.

CDR3 residues: CASSHEGLAGLYEQFF. In DNA form, the CDR3 reads TGCGCCAGCAGCCATGAGGGACTAGCGGGGCTCTATGAGCAGTTCTTC. This chain joins TRBV4-3 and TRBJ2-1; 13 nucleotides line up with TRBD2. Per germline, CDR1 LGHNA and CDR2 YSLEER. The CDR3 is 16 residues long. Losses at the gene ends were 3 bases for V and 8 bases for J; bases not matched to a gene: 7.

The CDR3 protein is CASSPGTGGYGYTF. CDR3 sequence (DNA): TGTGCCAGCAGCCCAGGGACAGGCGGCTATGGCTACACCTTC. The chain combines TRBV11-1 with TRBJ1-2; TRBD1 aligns across 8 bases. The junction had 6 bases not matched to a gene; V was cut back by 5 bases and J by 4 bases. The CDR3 runs 14 residues. Germline CDR1 SGHAT, CDR2 FQDESV (reference sequence).

CDR3 loop: CASSTGGGYTF. The CDR3 region has the DNA TGTGCCAGCAGCACAGGGGGCGGCTACACCTTC. The chain is built from TRBV27 and TRBJ1-2, with 9 bases lining up with TRBD1. This CDR3 comprises 11 residues. The J segment lost 8 bases and the V segment lost 6 bases, leaving 1 base of the junction unmatched. Germline loops: CDR1 MNHEY, CDR2 SMNVEV (reference sequence).

The CDR3 nucleotides read TGTGCCTGGAGCCGGGACTCAACTAACTATGGCTACACCTTC. Translating gives CAWSRDSTNYGYTF. The chain carries TRBV30 and TRBJ1-2; D perhaps matches TRBD1 (5 bases). V was shortened by 3 bases and J by 0 bases, with 11 bases between the two germline ends. The germline V gene encodes CDR1 GTSNPN and CDR2 SVGIG (reference sequence). This CDR3 comprises 14 residues. The full variable domain, in which reference TRBV30 and TRBJ1-2 provide the parts outside the CDR3, is SQTIHQWPATLVQPVGSPLSLECTVEGTSNPNLYWYRQAAGRGLQLLFYSVGIGQISSEVPQNLSASRPQDRQFILSSKKLLLSDSGFYLCAWSRDSTNYGYTFGSGTRLTVV.

The chain employs TRBV5-4 and TRBJ1-2; D is possibly TRBD1 (5 bases). Germline V gene lookup returns CDR1 SGHNT and CDR2 YYREEE (reference sequence). Trimming took 3 bases from V and 8 from J, leaving 14 bases between them. This CDR3 has 13 residues. CDR3 amino acids: CASSSPSRGGYTF. CDR3 in DNA: TGTGCCAGCAGCTCCCCGTCAAGGGGAGGCTACACCTTC.

The rearrangement joins TRBV27 to TRBJ1-1, with 11 positions matching TRBD1. The length of the CDR3 is 15 residues. The ends lost 8 bases at V and 0 bases at J; junction bases unmatched: 5. The V gene's germline CDR1 is MNHEY and CDR2 SMNVEV (reference sequence). CDR3 sequence (DNA): TGTGCCAGCGGTGGGGACAGGGGGGTGAACACTGAAGCTTTCTTT. Translating gives CASGGDRGVNTEAFF.

V is TRBV4-3 and J is TRBJ2-7; 8 nucleotides align to TRBD1. Losses at the gene ends were 1 base for V and 7 bases for J; bases not matched to a gene: 9. Germline V gene lookup returns CDR1 LGHNA and CDR2 YSLEER. The CDR3 contains 15 residues. The CDR3 here is CASSQGTGHVGEQYF. Here the CDR3 DNA reads TGCGCCAGCAGCCAAGGGACAGGGCATGTCGGGGAGCAGTACTTC.